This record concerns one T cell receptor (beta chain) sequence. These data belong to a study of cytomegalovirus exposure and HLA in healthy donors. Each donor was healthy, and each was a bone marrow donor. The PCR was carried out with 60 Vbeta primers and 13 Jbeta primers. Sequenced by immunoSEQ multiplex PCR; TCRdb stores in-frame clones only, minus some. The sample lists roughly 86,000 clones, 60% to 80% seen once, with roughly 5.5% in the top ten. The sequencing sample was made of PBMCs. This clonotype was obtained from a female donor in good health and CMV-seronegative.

CDR3 coding DNA: TGTGCCAGCAGCTTAGCGGAGGGCACAGATACGCAGTATTTT. This translates into CASSLAEGTDTQYF. This chain uses TRBV7-6 with TRBJ2-3, with D possibly matching TRBD2 (5 bases). V was cut by 0 bases and J by 1 base, with 5 bases left in between. Germline V CDR1 and CDR2: SGHVS, FNYEAQ. The CDR3 contains 14 residues.